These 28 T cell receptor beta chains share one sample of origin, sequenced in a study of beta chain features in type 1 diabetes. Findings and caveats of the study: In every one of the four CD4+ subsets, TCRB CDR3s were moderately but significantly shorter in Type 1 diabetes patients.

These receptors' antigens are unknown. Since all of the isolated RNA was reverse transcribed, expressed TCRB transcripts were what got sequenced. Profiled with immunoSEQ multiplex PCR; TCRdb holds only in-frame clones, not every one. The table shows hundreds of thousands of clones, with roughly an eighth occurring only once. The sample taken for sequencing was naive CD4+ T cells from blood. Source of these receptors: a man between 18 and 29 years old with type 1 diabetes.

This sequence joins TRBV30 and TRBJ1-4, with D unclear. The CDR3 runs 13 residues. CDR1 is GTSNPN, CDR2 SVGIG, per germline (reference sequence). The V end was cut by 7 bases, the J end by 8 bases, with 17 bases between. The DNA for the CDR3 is TGTGCCTACTCGAGGATTGAAAGAGAAAAACTGTTTTTT. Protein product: CAYSRIEREKLFF. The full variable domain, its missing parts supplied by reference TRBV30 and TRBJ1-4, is SQTIHQWPATLVQPVGSPLSLECTVEGTSNPNLYWYRQAAGRGLQLLFYSVGIGQISSEVPQNLSASRPQDRQFILSSKKLLLSDSGFYLCAYSRIEREKLFFGSGTQLSVL.

In DNA form, the CDR3 reads TGTGCCAGCTCACCATTTAGGGACAAATCGAACACTGAAGCTTTCTTT. Its translation is CASSPFRDKSNTEAFF. The chain employs TRBV18 and TRBJ1-1, with D possibly being TRBD1 (6 bases). The CDR3 runs to 16 residues. Trimming left V 2 bases short and J 1 base short, with 14 bases between. CDR1 is KGHSH, CDR2 LQKENI, per germline.

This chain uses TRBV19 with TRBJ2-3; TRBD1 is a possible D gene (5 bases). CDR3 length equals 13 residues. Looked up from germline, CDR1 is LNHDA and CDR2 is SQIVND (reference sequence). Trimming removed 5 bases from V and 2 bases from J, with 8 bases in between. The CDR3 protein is CASSFRDTDTQYF. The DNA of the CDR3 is TGTGCCAGTAGTTTCAGGGACACAGATACGCAGTATTTT.

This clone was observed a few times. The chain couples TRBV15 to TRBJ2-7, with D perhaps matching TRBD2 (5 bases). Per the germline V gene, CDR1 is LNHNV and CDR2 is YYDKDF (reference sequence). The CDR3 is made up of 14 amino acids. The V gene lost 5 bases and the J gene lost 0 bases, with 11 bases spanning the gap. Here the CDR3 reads CATSGGGSSYEQYF. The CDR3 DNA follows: TGTGCCACCAGCGGAGGAGGTAGCTCCTACGAGCAGTACTTC.

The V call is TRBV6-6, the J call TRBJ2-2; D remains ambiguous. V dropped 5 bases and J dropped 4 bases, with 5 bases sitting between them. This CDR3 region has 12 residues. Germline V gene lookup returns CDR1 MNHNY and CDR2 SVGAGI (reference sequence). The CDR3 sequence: CASSVGTGELFF. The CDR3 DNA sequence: TGTGCCAGCAGTGTTGGCACCGGGGAGCTGTTTTTT.

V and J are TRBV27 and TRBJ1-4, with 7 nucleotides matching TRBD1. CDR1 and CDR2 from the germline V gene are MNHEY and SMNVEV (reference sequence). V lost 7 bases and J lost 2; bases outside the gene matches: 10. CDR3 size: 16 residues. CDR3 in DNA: TGTGCCAGCACCGCCTGGGGAGGGGGCACTAATGAAAAACTGTTTTTT. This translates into CASTAWGGGTNEKLFF.

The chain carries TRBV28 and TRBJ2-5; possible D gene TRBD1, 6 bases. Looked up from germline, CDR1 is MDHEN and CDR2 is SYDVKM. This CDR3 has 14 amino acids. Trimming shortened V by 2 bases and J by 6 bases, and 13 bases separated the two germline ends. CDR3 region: CASSLRAGVKTQYF. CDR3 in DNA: TGTGCCAGCAGTTTAAGGGCAGGGGTTAAGACCCAGTACTTC.

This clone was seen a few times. The CDR3 DNA is TGCGCCAGCAGTGATTCCGGGGTTAACACCATATATTTT. Amino acids: CASSDSGVNTIYF. J is TRBJ1-3 and V is TRBV10-1; no definite D call. The V end lost 3 bases, the J end lost 7 bases, and 10 bases lay between the germline ends. The CDR3 loop spans 13 amino acids. Germline values: CDR1 WNHNN, CDR2 SYGVQD (reference sequence).

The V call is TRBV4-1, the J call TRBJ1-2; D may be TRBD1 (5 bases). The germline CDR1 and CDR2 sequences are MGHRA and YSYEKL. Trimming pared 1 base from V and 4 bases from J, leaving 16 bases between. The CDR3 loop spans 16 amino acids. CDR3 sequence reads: CASSQVAGQAFYGYTF. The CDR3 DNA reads TGCGCCAGCAGCCAAGTCGCAGGACAAGCATTCTATGGCTACACCTTC.

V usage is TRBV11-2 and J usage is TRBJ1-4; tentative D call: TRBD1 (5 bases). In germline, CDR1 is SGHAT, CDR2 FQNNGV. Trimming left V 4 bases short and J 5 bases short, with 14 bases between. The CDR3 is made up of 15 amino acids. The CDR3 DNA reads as TGTGCCAGCAGCTCCCCGGGACGGCAAAATGAAAAACTGTTTTTT. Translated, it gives CASSSPGRQNEKLFF.

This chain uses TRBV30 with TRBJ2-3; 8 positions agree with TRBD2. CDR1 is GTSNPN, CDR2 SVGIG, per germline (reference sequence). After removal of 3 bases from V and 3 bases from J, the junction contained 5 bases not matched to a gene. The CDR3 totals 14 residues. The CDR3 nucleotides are TGTGCCTGGAGCCTTGCTAGCGGGACAGATACGCAGTATTTT. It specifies CAWSLASGTDTQYF. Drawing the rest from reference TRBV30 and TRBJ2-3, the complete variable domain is SQTIHQWPATLVQPVGSPLSLECTVEGTSNPNLYWYRQAAGRGLQLLFYSVGIGQISSEVPQNLSASRPQDRQFILSSKKLLLSDSGFYLCAWSLASGTDTQYFGPGTRLTVL.

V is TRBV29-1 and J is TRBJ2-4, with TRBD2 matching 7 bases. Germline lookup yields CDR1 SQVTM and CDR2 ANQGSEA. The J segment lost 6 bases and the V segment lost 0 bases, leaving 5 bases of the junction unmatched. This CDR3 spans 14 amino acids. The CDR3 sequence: CSVEDRGLRNIQYF. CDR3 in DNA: TGCAGCGTTGAAGATCGGGGACTAAGAAACATTCAGTACTTC.

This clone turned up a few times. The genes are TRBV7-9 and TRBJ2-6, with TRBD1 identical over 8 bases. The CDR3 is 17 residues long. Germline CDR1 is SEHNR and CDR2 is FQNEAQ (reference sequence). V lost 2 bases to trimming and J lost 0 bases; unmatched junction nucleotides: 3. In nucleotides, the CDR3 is TGTGCCAGCAGCTTACCAGACAGGGGCTCTGGGGCCAACGTCCTGACTTTC. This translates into CASSLPDRGSGANVLTF.

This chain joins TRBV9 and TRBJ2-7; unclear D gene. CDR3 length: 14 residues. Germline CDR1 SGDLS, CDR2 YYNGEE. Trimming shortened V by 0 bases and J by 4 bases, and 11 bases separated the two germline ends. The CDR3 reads CASSVEPSGYEQYF. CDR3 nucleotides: TGTGCCAGCAGCGTAGAACCTTCCGGGTACGAGCAGTACTTC.

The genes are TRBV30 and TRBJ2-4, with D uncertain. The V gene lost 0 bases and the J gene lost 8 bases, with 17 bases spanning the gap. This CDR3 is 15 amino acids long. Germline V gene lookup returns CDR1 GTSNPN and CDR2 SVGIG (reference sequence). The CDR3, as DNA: TGTGCCTGGAGTGTACCCCGTGGACCGACGGACATTCAGTACTTC. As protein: CAWSVPRGPTDIQYF.

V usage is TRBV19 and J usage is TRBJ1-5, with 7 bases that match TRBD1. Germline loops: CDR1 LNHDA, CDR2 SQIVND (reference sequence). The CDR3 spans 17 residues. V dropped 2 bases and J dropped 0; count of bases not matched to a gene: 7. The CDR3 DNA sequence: TGTGCCAGTAGTATAAGGTGGACAGGAAATAGCAATCAGCCCCAGCATTTT. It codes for CASSIRWTGNSNQPQHF.

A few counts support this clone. CDR3 protein: CASSMSGSGNEQFF. CDR3 nucleotide sequence: TGTGCCAGCAGCATGTCGGGAAGTGGCAATGAGCAGTTCTTC. This sequence joins TRBV9 and TRBJ2-1; tentative D call: TRBD2 (5 bases). The V end was cut by 4 bases, the J end by 6 bases, with 14 bases between. Germline V CDR1 and CDR2: SGDLS, YYNGEE. The CDR3 totals 14 residues.

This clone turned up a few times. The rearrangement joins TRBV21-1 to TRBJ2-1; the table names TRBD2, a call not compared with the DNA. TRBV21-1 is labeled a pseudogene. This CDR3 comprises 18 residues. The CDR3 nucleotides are TGTGCCAGCAGCAAAGTTTGTTCTAGAACGGGGACTAGCGGGAAGGAGTTCTTC. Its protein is CASSKVCSRTGTSGKEFF.

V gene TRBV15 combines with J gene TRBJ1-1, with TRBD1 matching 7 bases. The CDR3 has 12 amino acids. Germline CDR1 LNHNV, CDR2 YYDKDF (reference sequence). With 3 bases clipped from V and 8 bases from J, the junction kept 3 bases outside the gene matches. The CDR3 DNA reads TGTGCCACCAGCAGTCCGGACAGGGAAGCTTTCTTT. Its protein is CATSSPDREAFF.

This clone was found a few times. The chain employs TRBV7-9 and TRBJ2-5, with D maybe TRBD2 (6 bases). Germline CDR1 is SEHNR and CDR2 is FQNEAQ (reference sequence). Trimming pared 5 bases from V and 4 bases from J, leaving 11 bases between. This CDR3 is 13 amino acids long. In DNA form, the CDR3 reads TGTGCCAGCAGCCTTACTAGCCTAGAGACCCAGTACTTC. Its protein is CASSLTSLETQYF.

The CDR3 region is CAISDAYPGEETQYF. The CDR3 nucleotides are TGTGCCATCAGTGATGCCTACCCAGGGGAAGAGACCCAGTACTTC. The chain couples TRBV10-3 to TRBJ2-5; D possibly corresponds to TRBD1 (6 bases). V was pared by 3 bases and J by 3 bases, with 14 bases between. CDR3 length equals 15 residues. The germline gives CDR1 ENHRY, CDR2 SYGVKD.

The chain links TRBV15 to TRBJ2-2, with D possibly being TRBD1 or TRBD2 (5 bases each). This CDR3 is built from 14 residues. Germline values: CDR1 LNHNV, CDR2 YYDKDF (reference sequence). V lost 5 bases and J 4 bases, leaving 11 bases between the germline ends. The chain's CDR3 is CATSYGTLTGELFF. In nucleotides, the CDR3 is TGTGCCACCAGCTACGGGACCCTCACCGGGGAGCTGTTTTTT.

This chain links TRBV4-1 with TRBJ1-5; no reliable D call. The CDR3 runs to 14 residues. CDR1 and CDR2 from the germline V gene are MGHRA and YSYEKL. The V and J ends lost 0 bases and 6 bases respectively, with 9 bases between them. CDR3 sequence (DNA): TGCGCCAGCAGCCAAGATCTTAAGCCTCAGCCCCAGCATTTT. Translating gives CASSQDLKPQPQHF.

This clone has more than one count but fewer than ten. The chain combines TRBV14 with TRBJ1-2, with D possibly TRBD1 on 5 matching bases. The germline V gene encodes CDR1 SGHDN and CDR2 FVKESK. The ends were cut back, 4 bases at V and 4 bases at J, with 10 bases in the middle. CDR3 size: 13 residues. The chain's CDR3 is CASSLEGPYGYTF. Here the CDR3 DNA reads TGTGCCAGCAGCCTAGAGGGACCCTATGGCTACACCTTC.

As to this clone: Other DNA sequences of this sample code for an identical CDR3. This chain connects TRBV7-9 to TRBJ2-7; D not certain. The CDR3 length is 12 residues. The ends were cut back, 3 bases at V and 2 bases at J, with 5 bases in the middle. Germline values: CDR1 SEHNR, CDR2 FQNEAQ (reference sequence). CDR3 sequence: CASSFSAYEQYF. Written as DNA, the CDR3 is TGTGCCAGCAGCTTCTCTGCCTACGAGCAGTACTTC.

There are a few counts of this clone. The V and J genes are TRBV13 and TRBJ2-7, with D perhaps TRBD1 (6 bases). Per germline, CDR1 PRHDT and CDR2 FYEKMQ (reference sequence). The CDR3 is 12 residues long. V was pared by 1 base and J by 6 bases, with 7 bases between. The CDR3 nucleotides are TGTGCCAGCAGCTTAGACAGGGTCGAGCAGTACTTC. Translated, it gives CASSLDRVEQYF.

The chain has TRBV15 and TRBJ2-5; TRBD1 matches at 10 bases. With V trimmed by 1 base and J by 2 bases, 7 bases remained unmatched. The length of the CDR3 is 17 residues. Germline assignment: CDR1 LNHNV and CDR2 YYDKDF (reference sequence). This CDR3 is CATSRGWDRGGQETQYF. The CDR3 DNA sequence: TGTGCCACCAGCAGAGGTTGGGACAGGGGAGGACAAGAGACCCAGTACTTC. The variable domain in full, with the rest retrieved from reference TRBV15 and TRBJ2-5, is DAMVIQNPRYQVTQFGKPVTLSCSQTLNHNVMYWYQQKSSQAPKLLFHYYDKDFNNEADTPDNFQSRRPNTSFCFLDIRSPGLGDTAMYLCATSRGWDRGGQETQYFGPGTRLLVL.

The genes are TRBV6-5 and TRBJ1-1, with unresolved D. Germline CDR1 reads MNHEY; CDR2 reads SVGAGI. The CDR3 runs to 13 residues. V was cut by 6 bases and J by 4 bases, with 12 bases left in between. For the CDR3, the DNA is TGTGCCAGCAGCCCAGACTGGGGCACTGAAGCTTTCTTT. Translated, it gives CASSPDWGTEAFF.